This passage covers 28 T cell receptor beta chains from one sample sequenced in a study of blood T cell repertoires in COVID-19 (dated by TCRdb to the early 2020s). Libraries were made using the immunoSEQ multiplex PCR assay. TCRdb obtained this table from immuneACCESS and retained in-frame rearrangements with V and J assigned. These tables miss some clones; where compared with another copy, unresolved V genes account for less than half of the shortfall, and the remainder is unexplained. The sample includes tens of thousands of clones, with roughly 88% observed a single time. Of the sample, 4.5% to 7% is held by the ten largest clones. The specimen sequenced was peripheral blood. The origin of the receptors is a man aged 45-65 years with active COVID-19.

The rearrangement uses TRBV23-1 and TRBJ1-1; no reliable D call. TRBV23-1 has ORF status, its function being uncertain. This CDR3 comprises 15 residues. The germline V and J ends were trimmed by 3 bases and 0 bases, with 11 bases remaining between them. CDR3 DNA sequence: TGCGCCAGCAGTCAGAACAGCAAGATGAACACTGAAGCTTTCTTT. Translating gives CASSQNSKMNTEAFF.

CDR3 sequence reads: CASSSGTGGGYGYTF. As DNA, the CDR3 is TGTGCCAGCAGCTCAGGGACAGGGGGAGGCTATGGCTACACCTTC. The gene calls are TRBV7-9 and TRBJ1-2; TRBD1 matches 11 bases. The germline V gene encodes CDR1 SEHNR and CDR2 FQNEAQ (reference sequence). Germline trimming cut 4 bases from V and 4 bases from J; bases unmatched to any gene: 5. This CDR3 region has 15 residues.

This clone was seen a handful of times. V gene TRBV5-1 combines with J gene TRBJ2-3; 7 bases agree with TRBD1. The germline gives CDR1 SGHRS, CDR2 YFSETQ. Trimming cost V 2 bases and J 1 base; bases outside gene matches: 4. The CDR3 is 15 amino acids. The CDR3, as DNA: TGCGCCAGCAGCTTTCGGGACAGTCGCACAGATACGCAGTATTTT. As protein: CASSFRDSRTDTQYF.

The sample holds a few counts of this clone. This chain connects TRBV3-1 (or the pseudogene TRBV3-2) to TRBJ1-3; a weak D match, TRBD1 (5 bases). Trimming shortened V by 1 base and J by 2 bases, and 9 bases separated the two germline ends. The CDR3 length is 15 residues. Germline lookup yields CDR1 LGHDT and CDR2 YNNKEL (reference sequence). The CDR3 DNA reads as TGTGCCAGCAGCCAAGTAGGGACTCCTGGAAACACCATATATTTT. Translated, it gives CASSQVGTPGNTIYF.

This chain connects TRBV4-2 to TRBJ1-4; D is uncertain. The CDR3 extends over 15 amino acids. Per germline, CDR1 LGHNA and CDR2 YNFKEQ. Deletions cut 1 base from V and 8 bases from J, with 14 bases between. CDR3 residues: CASSQAGTVGEKLFF. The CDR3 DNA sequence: TGTGCCAGCAGCCAAGCGGGAACGGTGGGCGAAAAACTGTTTTTT.

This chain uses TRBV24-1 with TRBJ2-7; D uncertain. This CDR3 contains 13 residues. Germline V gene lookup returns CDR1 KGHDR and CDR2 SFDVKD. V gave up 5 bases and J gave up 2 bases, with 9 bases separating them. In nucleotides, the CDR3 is TGTGCCACCAGTGGGCGGCAGACCTACGAGCAGTACTTC. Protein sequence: CATSGRQTYEQYF.

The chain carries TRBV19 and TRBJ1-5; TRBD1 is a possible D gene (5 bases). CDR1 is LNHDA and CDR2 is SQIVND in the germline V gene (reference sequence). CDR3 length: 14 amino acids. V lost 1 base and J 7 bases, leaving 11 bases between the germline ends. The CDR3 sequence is CASSIAGGGQPQHF. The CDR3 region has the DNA TGTGCCAGTAGTATAGCTGGGGGAGGACAGCCCCAGCATTTT. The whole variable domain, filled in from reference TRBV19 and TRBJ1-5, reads DGGITQSPKYLFRKEGQNVTLSCEQNLNHDAMYWYRQDPGQGLRLIYYSQIVNDFQKGDIAEGYSVSREKKESFPLTVTSAQKNPTAFYLCASSIAGGGQPQHFGDGTRLSIL.

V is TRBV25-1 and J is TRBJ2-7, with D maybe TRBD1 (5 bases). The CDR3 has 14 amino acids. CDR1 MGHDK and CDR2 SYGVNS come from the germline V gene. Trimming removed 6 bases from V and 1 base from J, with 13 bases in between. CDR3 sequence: CASSPRGESYEQYF. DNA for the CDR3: TGTGCCAGCAGCCCAAGGGGTGAATCCTACGAGCAGTACTTC.

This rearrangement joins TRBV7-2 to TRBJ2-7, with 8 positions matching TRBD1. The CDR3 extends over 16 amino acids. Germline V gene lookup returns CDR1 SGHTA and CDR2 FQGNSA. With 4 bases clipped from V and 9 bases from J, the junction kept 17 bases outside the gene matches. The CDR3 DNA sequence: TGTGCCAGCAGCTACCGGACCGGGACAGGTTTTCAAGGGCAGTACTTC. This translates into CASSYRTGTGFQGQYF. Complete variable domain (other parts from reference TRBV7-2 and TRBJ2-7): GAGVSQSPSNKVTEKGKDVELRCDPISGHTALYWYRQSLGQGLEFLIYFQGNSAPDKSGLPSDRFSAERTGGSVSTLTIQRTQQEDSAVYLCASSYRTGTGFQGQYFGPGTRLTVT.

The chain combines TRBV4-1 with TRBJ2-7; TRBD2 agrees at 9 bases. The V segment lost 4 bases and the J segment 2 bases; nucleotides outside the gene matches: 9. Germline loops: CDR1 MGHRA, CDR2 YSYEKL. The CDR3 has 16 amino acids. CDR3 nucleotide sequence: TGCGCCAGCAGCCCTATAGCGGGAGAGACCCCCTACGAGCAGTACTTC. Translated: CASSPIAGETPYEQYF.

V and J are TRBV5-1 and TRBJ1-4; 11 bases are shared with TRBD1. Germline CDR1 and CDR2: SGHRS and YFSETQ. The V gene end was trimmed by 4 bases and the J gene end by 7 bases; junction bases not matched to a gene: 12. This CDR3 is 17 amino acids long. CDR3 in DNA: TGCGCCAGCAGCCTTAGGACAGGGGGCGGTTCGGGTGAAAAACTGTTTTTT. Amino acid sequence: CASSLRTGGGSGEKLFF.

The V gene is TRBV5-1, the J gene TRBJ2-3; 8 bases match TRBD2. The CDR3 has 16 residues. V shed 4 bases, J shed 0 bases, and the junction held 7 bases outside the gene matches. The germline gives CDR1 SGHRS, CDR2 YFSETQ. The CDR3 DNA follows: TGCGCCAGCAGCCCTGGGATAGCGGGAAGCACAGATACGCAGTATTTT. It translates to CASSPGIAGSTDTQYF.

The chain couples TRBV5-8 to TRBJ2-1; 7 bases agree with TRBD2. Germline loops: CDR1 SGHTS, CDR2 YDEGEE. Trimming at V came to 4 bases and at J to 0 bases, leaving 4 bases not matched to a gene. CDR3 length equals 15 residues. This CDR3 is CASSRGGPSYNEQFF. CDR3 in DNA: TGTGCCAGCAGCCGCGGGGGTCCCTCCTACAATGAGCAGTTCTTC.

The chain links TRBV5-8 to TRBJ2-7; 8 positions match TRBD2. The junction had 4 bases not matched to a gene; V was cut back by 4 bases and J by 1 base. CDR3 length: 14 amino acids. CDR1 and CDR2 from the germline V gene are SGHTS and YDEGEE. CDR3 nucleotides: TGTGCCAGCAGCAGACGGGGGGGATCCTACGAGCAGTACTTC. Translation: CASSRRGGSYEQYF.

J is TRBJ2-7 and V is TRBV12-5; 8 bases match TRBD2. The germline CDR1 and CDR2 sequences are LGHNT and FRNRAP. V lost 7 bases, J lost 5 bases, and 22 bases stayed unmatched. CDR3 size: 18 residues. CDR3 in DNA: TGTGCTAGTGATCCATCGGGACTAGTAGACCATAATAGGCACGAGCAGTACTTC. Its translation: CASDPSGLVDHNRHEQYF.

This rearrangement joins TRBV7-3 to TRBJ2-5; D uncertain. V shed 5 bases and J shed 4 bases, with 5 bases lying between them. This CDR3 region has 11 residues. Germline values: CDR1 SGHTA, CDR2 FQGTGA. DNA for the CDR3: TGTGCCAGCAGCCGAGGAGAGACCCAGTACTTC. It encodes CASSRGETQYF.

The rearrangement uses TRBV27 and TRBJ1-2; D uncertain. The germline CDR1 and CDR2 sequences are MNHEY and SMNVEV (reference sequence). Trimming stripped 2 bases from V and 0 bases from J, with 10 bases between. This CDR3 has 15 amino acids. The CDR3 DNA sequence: TGTGCCAGCAGTTTACTCGGCGGAGCTAACTATGGCTACACCTTC. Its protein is CASSLLGGANYGYTF.

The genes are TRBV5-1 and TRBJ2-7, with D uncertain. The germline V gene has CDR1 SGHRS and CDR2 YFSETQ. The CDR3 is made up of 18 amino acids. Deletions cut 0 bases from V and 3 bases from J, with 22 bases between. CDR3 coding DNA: TGCGCCAGCAGCTTGGCCTTTGCGCAGTCCAGGCCCCACTACGAGCAGTACTTC. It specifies CASSLAFAQSRPHYEQYF.

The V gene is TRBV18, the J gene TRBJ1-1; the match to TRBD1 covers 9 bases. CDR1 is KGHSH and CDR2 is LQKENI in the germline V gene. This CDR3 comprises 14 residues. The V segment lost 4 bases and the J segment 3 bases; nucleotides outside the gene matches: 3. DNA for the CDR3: TGTGCCAGCTCACAGACAGGGGGGGACACTGAAGCTTTCTTT. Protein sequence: CASSQTGGDTEAFF.

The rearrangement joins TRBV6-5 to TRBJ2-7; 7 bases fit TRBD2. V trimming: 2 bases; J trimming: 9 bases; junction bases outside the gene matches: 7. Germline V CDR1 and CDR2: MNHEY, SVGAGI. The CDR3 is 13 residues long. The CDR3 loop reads CASSYVGGGRQYF. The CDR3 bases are TGTGCCAGCAGTTACGTGGGGGGGGGAAGGCAGTACTTC.

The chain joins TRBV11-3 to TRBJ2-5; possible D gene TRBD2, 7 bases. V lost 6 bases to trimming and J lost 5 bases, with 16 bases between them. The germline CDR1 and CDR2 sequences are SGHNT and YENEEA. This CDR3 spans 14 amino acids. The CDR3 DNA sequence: TGTGCCAGCAGTTCTCACAGGGAGGGGGAGACCCAGTACTTC. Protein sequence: CASSSHREGETQYF.

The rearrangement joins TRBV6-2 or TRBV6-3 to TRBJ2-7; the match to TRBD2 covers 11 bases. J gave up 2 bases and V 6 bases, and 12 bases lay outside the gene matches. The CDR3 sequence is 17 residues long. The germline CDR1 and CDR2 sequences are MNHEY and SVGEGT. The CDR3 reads CASSPGASGGPTYEQYF. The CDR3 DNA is TGTGCCAGCAGCCCCGGTGCTAGCGGGGGGCCCACCTACGAGCAGTACTTC.

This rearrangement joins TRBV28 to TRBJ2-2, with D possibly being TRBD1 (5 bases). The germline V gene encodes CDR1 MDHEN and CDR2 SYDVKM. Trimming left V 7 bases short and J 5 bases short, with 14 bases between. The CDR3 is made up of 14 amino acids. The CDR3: CASKKPRGTGELFF. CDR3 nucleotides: TGTGCCAGCAAAAAGCCTAGGGGAACCGGGGAGCTGTTTTTT.

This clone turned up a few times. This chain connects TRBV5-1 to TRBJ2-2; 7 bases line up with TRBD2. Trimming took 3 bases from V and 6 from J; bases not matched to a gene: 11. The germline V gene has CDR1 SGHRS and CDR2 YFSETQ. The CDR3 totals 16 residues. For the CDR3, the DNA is TGCGCCAGCAGCTCGCCCGGGCTTCGGGGGGCCGGGGAGCTGTTTTTT. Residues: CASSSPGLRGAGELFF.

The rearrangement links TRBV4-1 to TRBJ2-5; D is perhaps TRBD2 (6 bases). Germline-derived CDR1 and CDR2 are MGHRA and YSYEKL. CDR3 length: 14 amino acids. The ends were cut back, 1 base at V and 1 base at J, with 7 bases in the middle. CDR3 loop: CASSQVEGQETQYF. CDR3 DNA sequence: TGCGCCAGCAGCCAAGTGGAGGGCCAAGAGACCCAGTACTTC.

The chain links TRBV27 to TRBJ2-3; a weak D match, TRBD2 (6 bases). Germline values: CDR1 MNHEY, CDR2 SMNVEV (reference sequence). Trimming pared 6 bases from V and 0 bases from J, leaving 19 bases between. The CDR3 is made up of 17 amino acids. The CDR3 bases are TGTGCCAGCAGCCCGGAGGGTTATGGGGGGAGCACAGATACGCAGTATTTT. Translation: CASSPEGYGGSTDTQYF.

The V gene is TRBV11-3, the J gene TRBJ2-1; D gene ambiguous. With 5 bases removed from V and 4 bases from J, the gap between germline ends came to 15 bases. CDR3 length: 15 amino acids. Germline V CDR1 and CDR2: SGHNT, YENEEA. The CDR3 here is CASSRGGDRYNEQFF. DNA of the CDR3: TGTGCCAGCAGCCGAGGCGGAGATCGGTACAATGAGCAGTTCTTC.

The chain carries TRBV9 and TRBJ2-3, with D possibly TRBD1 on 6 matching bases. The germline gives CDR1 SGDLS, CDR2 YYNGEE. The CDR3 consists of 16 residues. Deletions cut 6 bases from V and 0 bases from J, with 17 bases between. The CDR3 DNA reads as TGTGCCAGCACCTCAGGGGCAGATGCTAGCACAGATACGCAGTATTTT. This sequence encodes CASTSGADASTDTQYF.